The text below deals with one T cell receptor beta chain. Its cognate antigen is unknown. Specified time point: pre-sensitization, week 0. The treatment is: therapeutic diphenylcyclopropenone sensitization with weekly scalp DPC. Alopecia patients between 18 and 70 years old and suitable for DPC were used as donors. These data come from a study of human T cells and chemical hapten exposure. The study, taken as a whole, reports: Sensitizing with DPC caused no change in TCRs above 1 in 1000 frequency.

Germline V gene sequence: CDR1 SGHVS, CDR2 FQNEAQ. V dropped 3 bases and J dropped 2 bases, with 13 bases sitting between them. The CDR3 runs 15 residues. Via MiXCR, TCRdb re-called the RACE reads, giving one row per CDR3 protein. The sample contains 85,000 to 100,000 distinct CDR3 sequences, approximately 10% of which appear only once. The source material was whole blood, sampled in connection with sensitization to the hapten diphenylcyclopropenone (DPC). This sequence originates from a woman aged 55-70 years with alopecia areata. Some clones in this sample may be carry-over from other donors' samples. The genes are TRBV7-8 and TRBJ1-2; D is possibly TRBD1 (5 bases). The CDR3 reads CASSLLTGANYGYTF. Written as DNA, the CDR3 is TGTGCCAGCAGCTTGTTAACAGGAGCCAACTATGGCTACACCTTC.